This TCR beta chain emerged from a study of blood T cell repertoires in COVID-19. Study-level background: T cells, B-cell-depleted T cells, or PBMCs provided the cDNA or gDNA that served as material.

In the study's own analysis: How many nucleated cells were present was estimated from reference gene primer amplification. Using immunoSEQ multiplex PCR, the repertoire was profiled, and TCRdb retains in-frame clones only, with some absent. That table furnishes V, J and clone size, whereas the DNA furnished D and trimming. The data contain 150,000 to 200,000 clones, around 85% of them singletons. The CDR3 sequence is 11 residues long. Germline CDR1 SQVTM, CDR2 ANQGSEA. Trimming took 5 bases from V and 5 from J, leaving 7 bases between them. The sample taken for sequencing was peripheral blood. V is TRBV29-1 and J is TRBJ2-1; D is perhaps TRBD2 (5 bases). This receptor was obtained from a man between 50 and 59 years old with active or convalescent COVID-19. DNA for the CDR3: TGCAGCGTTCTGAGGGACAATGAGCAGTTCTTC. The encoded protein is CSVLRDNEQFF.